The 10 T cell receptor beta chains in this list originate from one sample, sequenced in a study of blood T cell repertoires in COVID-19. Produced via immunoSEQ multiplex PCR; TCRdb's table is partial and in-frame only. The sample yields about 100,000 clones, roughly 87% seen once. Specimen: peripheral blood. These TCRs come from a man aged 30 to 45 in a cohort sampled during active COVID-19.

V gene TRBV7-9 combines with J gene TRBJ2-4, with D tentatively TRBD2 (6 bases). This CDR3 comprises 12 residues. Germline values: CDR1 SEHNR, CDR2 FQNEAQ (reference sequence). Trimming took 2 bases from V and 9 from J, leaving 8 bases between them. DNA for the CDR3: TGTGCCAGCAGCTTAATGGGGGGCATTCAGTACTTC. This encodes CASSLMGGIQYF.

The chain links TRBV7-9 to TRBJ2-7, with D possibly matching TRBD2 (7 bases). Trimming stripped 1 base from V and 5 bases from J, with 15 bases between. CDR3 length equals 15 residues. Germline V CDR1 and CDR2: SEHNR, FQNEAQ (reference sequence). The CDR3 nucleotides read TGTGCCAGCAGCTTAGTGAGGGGGGGCAGCCACGAGCAGTACTTC. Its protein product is CASSLVRGGSHEQYF.

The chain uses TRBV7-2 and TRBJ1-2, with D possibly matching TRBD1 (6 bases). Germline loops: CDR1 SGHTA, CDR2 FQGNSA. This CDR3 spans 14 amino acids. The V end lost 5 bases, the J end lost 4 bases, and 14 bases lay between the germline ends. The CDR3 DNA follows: TGTGCCAGCAGCCTCCTACAGGGTAGCTATGGCTACACCTTC. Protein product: CASSLLQGSYGYTF.

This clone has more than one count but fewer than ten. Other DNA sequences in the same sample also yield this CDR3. CDR3 coding DNA: TGTGCCAGCAGTTACACCGGGAGCTATGGCTACACCTTC. It translates to CASSYTGSYGYTF. The chain employs TRBV6-5 and TRBJ1-2; D remains unclear. The germline V gene has CDR1 MNHEY and CDR2 SVGAGI. The CDR3 contains 13 residues. Trimming pared 2 bases from V and 4 bases from J, leaving 8 bases between.

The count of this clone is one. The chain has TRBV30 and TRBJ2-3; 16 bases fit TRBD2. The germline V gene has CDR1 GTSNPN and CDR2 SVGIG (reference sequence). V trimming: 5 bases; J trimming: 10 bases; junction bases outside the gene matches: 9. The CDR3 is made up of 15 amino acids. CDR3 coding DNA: TGTGCCTGGGGGTCCGGGACTAGCGGGGGGGCAGCGCAGTATTTT. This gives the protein CAWGSGTSGGAAQYF.

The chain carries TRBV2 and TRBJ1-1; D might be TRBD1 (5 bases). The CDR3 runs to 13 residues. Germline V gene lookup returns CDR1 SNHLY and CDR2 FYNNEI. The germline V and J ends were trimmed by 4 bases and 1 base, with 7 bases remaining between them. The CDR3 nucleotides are TGTGCCAGCAGTGGACAGACGAACACTGAAGCTTTCTTT. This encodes CASSGQTNTEAFF.

CDR3 residues: CASRTGGANTGELFF. In nucleotides, the CDR3 is TGTGCCAGCAGGACAGGGGGCGCGAACACCGGGGAGCTGTTTTTT. This chain joins TRBV2 and TRBJ2-2; TRBD1 matches 10 bases. Trimming cost V 6 bases and J 0 bases; bases outside gene matches: 1. The length of the CDR3 is 15 residues. In germline, CDR1 is SNHLY, CDR2 FYNNEI.

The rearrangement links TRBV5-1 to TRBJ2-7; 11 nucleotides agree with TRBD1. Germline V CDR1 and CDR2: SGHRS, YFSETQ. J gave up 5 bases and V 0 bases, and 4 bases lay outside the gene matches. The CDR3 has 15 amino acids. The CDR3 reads CASSLGDRGRHEQYF. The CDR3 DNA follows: TGCGCCAGCAGCTTGGGGGACAGGGGGAGACACGAGCAGTACTTC.

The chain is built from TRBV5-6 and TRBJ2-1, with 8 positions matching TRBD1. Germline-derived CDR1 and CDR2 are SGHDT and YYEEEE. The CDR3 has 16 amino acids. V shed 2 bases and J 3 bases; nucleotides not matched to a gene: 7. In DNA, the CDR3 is TGTGCCAGCAGCTTATGGACAGGGAAGTACTACAATGAGCAGTTCTTC. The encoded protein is CASSLWTGKYYNEQFF.

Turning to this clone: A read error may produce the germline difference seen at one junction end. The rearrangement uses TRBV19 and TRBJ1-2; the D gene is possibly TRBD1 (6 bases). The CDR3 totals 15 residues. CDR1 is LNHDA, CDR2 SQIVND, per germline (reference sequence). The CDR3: CASSDYRSGGYGHTF. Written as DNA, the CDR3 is TGTGCCAGTAGTGACTACAGATCGGGGGGCTATGGCCACACCTTC.